The rows below give T cell receptor beta chains drawn from one sample of a study of blood T cell repertoires in COVID-19. Some clones are missing from TCRdb's copy, which holds only in-frame ones; the method was immunoSEQ multiplex PCR. The sample lists over 85,000 clones, 84% occurring once. Source material: peripheral blood. The source of these receptors is a man aged 55 to 70 with acute or convalescent COVID-19. CDR3s include the opening cysteine and the closing phenylalanine or tryptophan. A D gene is named only where the DNA matches it firmly. Clone size is stated in some rows and not others, as once, few, many or a class when expanded.

abundance	v_gene	j_gene	d_gene	CDR3nt	CDR3aa
once	TRBV11-2	TRBJ2-7	NA	TGTGCCAGCAGCTATTCTAACGTAGAGCAGTACTTC	CASSYSNVEQYF
once	TRBV7-6	TRBJ2-3	TRBD2	TGTGCCAGCAGCGAGACTAGCCTTGGCGGTACGCAGTATTTT	CASSETSLGGTQYF
NA	TRBV4-2	TRBJ1-5	NA	TGTGCCAGCAGCCAGGGGGGGGTTCAGCCCCAGCATTTT	CASSQGGVQPQHF
NA	TRBV25-1	TRBJ1-4	NA	TGTGCCAGCAGTGATACAAAAGTGAAACTGTTTTTT	CASSDTKVKLFF
NA	TRBV12-3/TRBV12-4	TRBJ2-3	NA	TGTGCCAGCAACTACGGGGATGATACGCAGTATTTT	CASNYGDDTQYF
NA	TRBV19	TRBJ2-5	TRBD2	TGTGCCAGTAGTTCCCTAGCGGGGGGGCTTGAGACCCAGTACTTC	CASSSLAGGLETQYF
NA	TRBV5-4	TRBJ2-5	TRBD2	TGTGCCAGCCGAGGAGCGGGGGTAAGAGGAGAGACCCAGTACTTC	CASRGAGVRGETQYF
NA	TRBV5-6	TRBJ2-1	NA	TGTGCCAGCAGCGCTACCCTACGGGGGGCCGGGGCATCTGAGCAGTTCTTC	CASSATLRGAGASEQFF
NA	TRBV28	TRBJ2-3	TRBD2	TGTGCCAGCAACCCTACTAGCGGGGGGCGAGATACGCAGTATTTT	CASNPTSGGRDTQYF
once	TRBV6-1	TRBJ1-4	NA	TGTGCCAGCAGTGAAGGTGGGAGCGTCGGCGAAAAACTGTTTTTT	CASSEGGSVGEKLFF
NA	TRBV28	TRBJ2-2	TRBD1	TGTGCCAGCCTATTAGGGACAGGCACCGGGGAGCTGTTTTTT	CASLLGTGTGELFF
once	TRBV18	TRBJ2-2	NA	TGTGCCAGCTCTCCCACTACGTCGGGGTTCAACACCGGGGAGCTGTTTTTT	CASSPTTSGFNTGELFF
once	TRBV7-6	TRBJ2-5	TRBD2	TGTGCCAGCAGCCTTGGACTAGCTTACGTCCCAGAGACCCAGTACTTC	CASSLGLAYVPETQYF
NA	TRBV11-3	TRBJ2-5	TRBD1	TGTGCCAGCAGCCCAGGGGGCGCCAGGGCAGAGACCCAGTACTTC	CASSPGGARAETQYF